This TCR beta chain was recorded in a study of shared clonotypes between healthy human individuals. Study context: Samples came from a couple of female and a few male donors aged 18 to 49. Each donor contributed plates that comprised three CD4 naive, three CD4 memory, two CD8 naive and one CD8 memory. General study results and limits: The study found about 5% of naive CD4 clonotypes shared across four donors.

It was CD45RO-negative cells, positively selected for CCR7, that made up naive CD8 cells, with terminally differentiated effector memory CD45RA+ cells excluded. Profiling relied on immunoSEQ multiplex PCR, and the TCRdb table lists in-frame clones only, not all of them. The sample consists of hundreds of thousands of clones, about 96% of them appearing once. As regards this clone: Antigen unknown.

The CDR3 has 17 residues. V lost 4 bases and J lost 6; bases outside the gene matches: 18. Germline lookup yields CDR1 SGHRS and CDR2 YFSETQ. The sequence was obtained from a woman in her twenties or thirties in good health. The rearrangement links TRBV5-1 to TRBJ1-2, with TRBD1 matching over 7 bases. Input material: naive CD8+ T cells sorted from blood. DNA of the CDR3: TGCGCCAGCAGCCTACCGACAGGGTTCGTCGGGGGAGATGGCTACACCTTC. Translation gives CASSLPTGFVGGDGYTF.